This T cell receptor beta chain was observed in a study of blood T cell repertoires in COVID-19. Study at large: Sites in the United States, Italy and Spain provided acute and convalescent COVID-19 samples.

Per the original data handling: Amplification from reference gene primers served as the basis for estimated nucleated cell counts. Assay: immunoSEQ multiplex PCR; the TCRdb copy retains only in-frame clones and omits some. V, J and clone size were drawn from that table, and D and trimming were deduced from the DNA. Among around 60,000 clones, approximately 80% were seen once, and the ten largest hold roughly 6%. This sequence originates from a woman aged 55-75 years with acute or convalescent COVID-19. The sample comprised peripheral blood.

The CDR3 DNA sequence: TGCGCCAGCAGCGACGCGACAGGGCCCTCCCTTGGAAACACCATATATTTT. This translates into CASSDATGPSLGNTIYF. J is TRBJ1-3 and V is TRBV10-2, with 7 bases identical to TRBD1. Germline CDR1 WSHSY, CDR2 SAAADI. Trimming at V came to 6 bases and at J to 3 bases, leaving 14 bases not matched to a gene. This CDR3 contains 17 residues.